What follows are 21 T cell receptor beta chains derived from one specimen sequenced in a study of regulatory T cells in long-lasting Graves disease. Stated time point: newly diagnosed GD, antithyroid drugs for less than 3 months. There was RNA extracted from PBMCs, and the TCR library was made from it. Both iRepertoire HTBI primers and Arm-PCR of CDR3 regions were used to build the TCR beta libraries. MiXCR, applied by TCRdb to the multiplex PCR reads, yields one record per CDR3 protein. Counted here are about 220,000 distinct CDR3 sequences, roughly a fifth occurring once; the ten biggest clones make up approximately 12%. This sample also appeared in a second study, on T cells in Graves' hyperthyroidism and ophthalmopathy.

This specimen consisted of peripheral blood mononuclear cells (PBMCs), obtained at new diagnosis, from a patient treated with antithyroid drugs. The receptor source for this set is a woman aged 25-40 years with Graves disease.

The sample holds many counts of this clonotype. The DNA of the CDR3 is TGTGCCTGGAGTGTAGGAACAGCCGCAACTAATGAAAAACTGTTTTTT. It translates to CAWSVGTAATNEKLFF. The chain employs TRBV30 and TRBJ1-4; D is unresolved. Germline loops: CDR1 GTSNPN, CDR2 SVGIG (reference sequence). Trimming cost V 0 bases and J 0 bases, with 11 bases left between them. The length of the CDR3 is 16 residues.

In this sample, this clonotype turned up many times. V usage is TRBV6-2 or TRBV6-3 and J usage is TRBJ2-6, with 9 bases aligning to TRBD1. CDR3 length: 19 residues. Germline lookup yields CDR1 MNHEY and CDR2 SVGEGT. The trim removed 2 bases at V and 0 bases at J, leaving 8 bases unmatched. In DNA form, the CDR3 reads TGTGCCAGCAGTTACGGTAGGGACAGGGTCTACTCTGGGGCCAACGTCCTGACTTTC. Its translation: CASSYGRDRVYSGANVLTF.

The rearrangement joins TRBV20-1 to TRBJ1-2; unclear D gene. The CDR3 length is 12 residues. V was shortened by 6 bases and J by 1 base, with 9 bases between the two germline ends. The germline V gene has CDR1 DFQATT and CDR2 SNEGSKA (reference sequence). CDR3 sequence: CSAFGVNYGYTF. CDR3 DNA: TGCAGTGCATTCGGAGTTAACTATGGCTACACCTTC.

This clonotype occurred many times. The chain has TRBV20-1 and TRBJ1-2; D remains unclear. The CDR3 consists of 13 residues. CDR1 and CDR2 from the germline V gene are DFQATT and SNEGSKA (reference sequence). Trimming left V 4 bases short and J 4 bases short, with 13 bases between. The CDR3 reads CSAIIDTIYGYTF. CDR3 DNA: TGCAGTGCTATAATCGACACTATCTATGGCTACACCTTC.

This clonotype showed up many times. The chain uses TRBV15 and TRBJ1-4; weak D call: TRBD1 (6 bases). This CDR3 contains 16 residues. Deletions cut 5 bases from V and 6 bases from J, with 19 bases between. CDR1 and CDR2 (germline): LNHNV, YYDKDF (reference sequence). The CDR3 DNA reads TGTGCCACCAGCCCTAATACAGGGTGGGAGGATGAAAAACTGTTTTTT. Encoded protein: CATSPNTGWEDEKLFF.

This clonotype was seen a few times. This sequence joins TRBV13 and TRBJ1-4; 7 bases fit TRBD1. V shed 2 bases and J 0 bases; nucleotides not matched to a gene: 9. Germline loops: CDR1 PRHDT, CDR2 FYEKMQ (reference sequence). The CDR3 totals 18 residues. The CDR3 DNA sequence: TGTGCCAGCAGCTTAAGACAGGGTGGGACCGCAACTAATGAAAAACTGTTTTTT. It translates to CASSLRQGGTATNEKLFF.

This clonotype was detected many times. The J gene is TRBJ1-6, the V gene TRBV9; a weak D match, TRBD1 (5 bases). The CDR3 extends over 15 amino acids. Germline V CDR1 and CDR2: SGDLS, YYNGEE. The V end was cut by 1 base, the J end by 7 bases, with 12 bases between. Here the CDR3 reads CASSVSGDGNSPLHF. The DNA for the CDR3 is TGTGCCAGCAGCGTAAGTGGGGACGGGAATTCACCCCTCCACTTT.

This clonotype was seen at least ten times. The genes are TRBV30 and TRBJ1-1, with D unresolved. The CDR3 spans 13 residues. Germline CDR1 and CDR2: GTSNPN and SVGIG (reference sequence). Trimming took 0 bases from V and 1 from J, leaving 6 bases between them. Here the CDR3 reads CAWSVSANTEAFF. In nucleotides, the CDR3 is TGTGCCTGGAGTGTATCGGCGAACACTGAAGCTTTCTTT.

This clonotype was recorded many times. A read error may be the cause here, since a much bigger clone is one base away. This rearrangement joins TRBV11-2 to TRBJ1-2; D is unclear. CDR3 length equals 15 residues. Germline V gene sequence: CDR1 SGHAT, CDR2 FQNNGV. CDR3 bases: TGTGCCGGCAGCTTAGATTTTGTGGCCGCCTTAGGCTACACCTTC. Protein: CAGSLDFVAALGYTF.

This clonotype has just a few counts. The chain links TRBV5-6 to TRBJ2-2; weak D call: TRBD1 (6 bases). Trimming cost V 4 bases and J 3 bases, with 13 bases left between them. Germline values: CDR1 SGHDT, CDR2 YYEEEE. The length of the CDR3 is 15 residues. CDR3 amino acids: CASSGLSGDTGELFF. The CDR3 region has the DNA TGTGCCAGCAGCGGGCTATCAGGGGACACCGGGGAGCTGTTTTTT.

CDR3 loop: CAISESSSGVPYNEQFF. The DNA of the CDR3 is TGTGCCATCAGTGAGTCGTCTAGCGGGGTCCCCTACAATGAGCAGTTCTTC. V and J are TRBV10-3 and TRBJ2-1; 9 bases are shared with TRBD2. The junction had 5 bases not matched to a gene; V was cut back by 0 bases and J by 2 bases. Germline lookup yields CDR1 ENHRY and CDR2 SYGVKD. The CDR3 is made up of 17 amino acids.

This clonotype was counted at least ten times. The rearrangement uses TRBV28 and TRBJ1-2, with D possibly matching TRBD1 (5 bases). V was cut by 6 bases and J by 2 bases, with 10 bases left in between. Germline CDR1 is MDHEN and CDR2 is SYDVKM. The CDR3 is made up of 13 amino acids. DNA of the CDR3: TGTGCCAGCAGAGGGACGGGAAACTATGGCTACACCTTC. Translating it yields CASRGTGNYGYTF.

This clonotype was seen many times. The chain employs TRBV7-9 and TRBJ1-4; D not certain. The CDR3 length is 12 residues. Germline-derived CDR1 and CDR2 are SEHNR and FQNEAQ (reference sequence). Trimming cost V 6 bases and J 8 bases, with 10 bases left between them. CDR3 sequence: CASSSGGEKLFF. The CDR3 DNA reads TGTGCCAGCAGTTCGGGTGGCGAAAAACTGTTTTTT.

This clonotype showed up many times. V and J are TRBV6-5 and TRBJ1-2; 9 bases map to TRBD1. CDR1 and CDR2 (germline): MNHEY, SVGAGI. The CDR3 runs 18 residues. J was trimmed by 4 bases and V by 0 bases; bases with no gene match: 12. The DNA of the CDR3 is TGTGCCAGCAGTTACTCGACCCCCGGGGACAGGGACGGCTATGGCTACACCTTC. Translation: CASSYSTPGDRDGYGYTF.

The chain recombines TRBV19 with TRBJ2-7; TRBD2 is a possible D gene (5 bases). The ends were cut back, 4 bases at V and 6 bases at J, with 19 bases in the middle. Germline CDR1 and CDR2: LNHDA and SQIVND (reference sequence). This CDR3 has 15 residues. CDR3 coding DNA: TGTGCCAGTAGTACCTCCATGGCCACGAGGGCCGAGCAGTACTTC. It encodes CASSTSMATRAEQYF.

At least ten counts were recorded for this clonotype. The chain carries TRBV29-1 and TRBJ1-2, with D possibly being TRBD1 (5 bases). The V gene's germline CDR1 is SQVTM and CDR2 ANQGSEA. The ends were cut back, 5 bases at V and 6 bases at J, with 10 bases in the middle. The CDR3 has 11 amino acids. The CDR3 region is CSVQGGDGYTF. In DNA, the CDR3 is TGCAGCGTTCAGGGAGGTGATGGCTACACCTTC.

The sample holds many counts of this clonotype. The rearrangement joins TRBV30 to TRBJ1-1; no firm D call. V shed 4 bases and J shed 0 bases, with 6 bases lying between them. Germline V gene data show CDR1 as GTSNPN and CDR2 as SVGIG (reference sequence). This CDR3 has 12 amino acids. The CDR3 region is CAWTVVNTEAFF. The CDR3 coding sequence is TGTGCCTGGACTGTAGTGAACACTGAAGCTTTCTTT.

In regard to this clonotype: A much larger clone differs from this one at a single base, so this may be a read error. The V and J genes are TRBV10-3 and TRBJ2-1; 11 bases fit TRBD1. Judging by the DNA end, TRBJ2-5 fits better; the J call may be wrong. The CDR3 spans 14 residues. Germline CDR1 and CDR2: ENHRY and SYGVKD. The CDR3 loop is CAIMGTGGRDTQYF. In DNA, the CDR3 is TGTGCCATCATGGGGACAGGGGGACGAGACACCCAGTACTTC.

This clonotype has at least ten counts. This chain uses TRBV30 with TRBJ1-1; D is ambiguous. CDR1 and CDR2 from the germline V gene are GTSNPN and SVGIG (reference sequence). Deletions cut 2 bases from V and 3 bases from J, with 10 bases between. CDR3 size: 13 residues. Written as DNA, the CDR3 is TGTGCCTGGAGTCCCCGAAGGGACACTGAAGCTTTCTTT. Encoded protein: CAWSPRRDTEAFF.

This clonotype was detected ten times or more. This chain connects TRBV5-4 to TRBJ1-4; D gene unclear. Germline CDR1 is SGHNT and CDR2 is YYREEE (reference sequence). The length of the CDR3 is 12 residues. Trimming left V 1 base short and J 6 bases short, with 4 bases between. The CDR3 region has the DNA TGTGCCAGCAGCTTGAGGGATGAAAAACTGTTTTTT. This sequence encodes CASSLRDEKLFF. Supplemented by reference TRBV5-4 and TRBJ1-4, the full variable domain reads ETGVTQSPTHLIKTRGQQVTLRCSSQSGHNTVSWYQQALGQGPQFIFQYYREEENGRGNFPPRFSGLQFPNYSSELNVNALELDDSALYLCASSLRDEKLFFGSGTQLSVL.

The chain carries TRBV6-2 or TRBV6-3 and TRBJ2-5; D is undetermined. Germline values: CDR1 MNHEY, CDR2 SVGEGT. V lost 6 bases and J lost 5, with 13 bases in between. The CDR3 is made up of 13 amino acids. CDR3 in DNA: TGTGCCAGCAGCCGGACCTTCTGGGAGACCCAGTACTTC. Translating gives CASSRTFWETQYF.